The present TCR beta chain was sequenced within a study of radiation and T cells in renal cell carcinoma. Described time point: baseline pretreatment blood. Described treatment: 15 Gy SBRT to primary tumor, nephrectomy 4 weeks later. Profiled with immunoSEQ multiplex PCR; TCRdb holds only in-frame clones, not every one. The sample lists 100,000 to 150,000 clones; roughly 80% were seen once. This sample comprised blood, obtained from a patient whose treatment included radiotherapy and nephrectomy. This clonotype was sampled from a woman aged 55-70 years with renal cell carcinoma.

CDR3 DNA sequence: TGTGCCTGGAGTGAAGGGGTCGGGGCCAACGTCCTGACTTTC. Amino acids: CAWSEGVGANVLTF. This chain connects TRBV30 to TRBJ2-6, with D perhaps TRBD1 (5 bases). Trimming removed 1 base from V and 4 bases from J, with 8 bases in between. Germline CDR1 is GTSNPN and CDR2 is SVGIG (reference sequence). This CDR3 is 14 amino acids long. Full variable domain (outside the CDR3, taken from reference TRBV30 and TRBJ2-6): SQTIHQWPATLVQPVGSPLSLECTVEGTSNPNLYWYRQAAGRGLQLLFYSVGIGQISSEVPQNLSASRPQDRQFILSSKKLLLSDSGFYLCAWSEGVGANVLTFGAGSRLTVL.